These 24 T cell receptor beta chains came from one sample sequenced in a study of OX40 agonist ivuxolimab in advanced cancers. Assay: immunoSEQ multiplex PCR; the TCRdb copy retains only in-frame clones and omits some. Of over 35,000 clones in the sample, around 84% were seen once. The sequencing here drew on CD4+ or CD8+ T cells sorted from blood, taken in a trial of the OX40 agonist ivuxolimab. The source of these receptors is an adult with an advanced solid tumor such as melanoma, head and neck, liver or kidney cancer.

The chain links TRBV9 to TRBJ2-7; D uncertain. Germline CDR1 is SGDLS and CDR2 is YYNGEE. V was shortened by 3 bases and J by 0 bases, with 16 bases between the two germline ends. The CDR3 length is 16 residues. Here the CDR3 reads CASSERISGSSYEQYF. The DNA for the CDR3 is TGTGCCAGCAGCGAACGAATCTCCGGGTCCTCCTACGAGCAGTACTTC.

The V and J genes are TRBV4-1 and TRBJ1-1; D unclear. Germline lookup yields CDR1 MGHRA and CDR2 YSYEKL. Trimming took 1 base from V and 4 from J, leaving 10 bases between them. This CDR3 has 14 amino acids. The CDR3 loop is CASSQVQDGTEAFF. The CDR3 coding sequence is TGCGCCAGCAGCCAAGTACAAGATGGCACTGAAGCTTTCTTT.

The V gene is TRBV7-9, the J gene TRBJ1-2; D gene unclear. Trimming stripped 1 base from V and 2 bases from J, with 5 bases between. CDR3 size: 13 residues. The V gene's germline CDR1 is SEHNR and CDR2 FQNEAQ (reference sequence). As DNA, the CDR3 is TGTGCCAGCAGCTTAGTGGAAAACTATGGCTACACCTTC. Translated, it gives CASSLVENYGYTF.

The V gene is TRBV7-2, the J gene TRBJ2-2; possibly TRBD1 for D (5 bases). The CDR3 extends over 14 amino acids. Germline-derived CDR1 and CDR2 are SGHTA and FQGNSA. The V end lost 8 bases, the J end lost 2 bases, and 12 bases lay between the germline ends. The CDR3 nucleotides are TGTGCCAGCCGCAAGACAGCTAACACCGGGGAGCTGTTTTTT. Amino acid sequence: CASRKTANTGELFF.

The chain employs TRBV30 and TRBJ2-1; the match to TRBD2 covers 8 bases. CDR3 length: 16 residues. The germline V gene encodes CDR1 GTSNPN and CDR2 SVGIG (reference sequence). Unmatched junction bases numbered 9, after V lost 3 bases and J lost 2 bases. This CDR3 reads CAWRRSGSITYNEQFF. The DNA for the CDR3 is TGTGCCTGGAGAAGGAGCGGGAGCATCACCTACAATGAGCAGTTCTTC. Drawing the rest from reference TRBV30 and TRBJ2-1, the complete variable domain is SQTIHQWPATLVQPVGSPLSLECTVEGTSNPNLYWYRQAAGRGLQLLFYSVGIGQISSEVPQNLSASRPQDRQFILSSKKLLLSDSGFYLCAWRRSGSITYNEQFFGPGTRLTVL.

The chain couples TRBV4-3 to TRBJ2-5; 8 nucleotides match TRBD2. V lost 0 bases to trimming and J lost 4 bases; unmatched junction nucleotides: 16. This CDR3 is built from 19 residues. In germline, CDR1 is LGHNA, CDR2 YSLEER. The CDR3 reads CASSQDLGPGGAPGETQYF. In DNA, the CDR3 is TGCGCCAGCAGCCAAGATTTGGGGCCCGGGGGGGCCCCGGGAGAGACCCAGTACTTC.

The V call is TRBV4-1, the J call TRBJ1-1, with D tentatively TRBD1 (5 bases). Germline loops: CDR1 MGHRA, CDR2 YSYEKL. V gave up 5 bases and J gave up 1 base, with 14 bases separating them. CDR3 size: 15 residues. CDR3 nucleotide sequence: TGCGCCAGCAGCGCTCACCGTGGACAGAACACTGAAGCTTTCTTT. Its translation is CASSAHRGQNTEAFF.

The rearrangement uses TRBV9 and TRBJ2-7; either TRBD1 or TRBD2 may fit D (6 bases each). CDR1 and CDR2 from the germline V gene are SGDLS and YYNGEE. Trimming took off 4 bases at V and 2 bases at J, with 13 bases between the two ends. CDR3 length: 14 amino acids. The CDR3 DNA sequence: TGTGCCAGCAGCCCCCTAGGGGGGACCTACGAGCAGTACTTC. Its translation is CASSPLGGTYEQYF. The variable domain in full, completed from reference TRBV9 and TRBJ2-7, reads DSGVTQTPKHLITATGQRVTLRCSPRSGDLSVYWYQQSLDQGLQFLIQYYNGEERAKGNILERFSAQQFPDLHSELNLSSLELGDSALYFCASSPLGGTYEQYFGPGTRLTVT.

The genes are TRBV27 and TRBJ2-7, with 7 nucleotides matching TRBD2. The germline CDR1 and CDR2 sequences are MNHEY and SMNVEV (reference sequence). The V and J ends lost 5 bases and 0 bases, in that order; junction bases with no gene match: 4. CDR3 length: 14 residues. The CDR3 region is CASSLRDYSYEQYF. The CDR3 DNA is TGTGCCAGCAGTCTCCGGGACTACTCCTACGAGCAGTACTTC.

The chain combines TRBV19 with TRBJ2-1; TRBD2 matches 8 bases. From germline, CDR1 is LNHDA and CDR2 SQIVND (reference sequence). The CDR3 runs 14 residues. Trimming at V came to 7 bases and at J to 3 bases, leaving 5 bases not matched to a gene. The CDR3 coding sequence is TGTGCCAGTACCCCGGGGGGGGTCTACAATGAGCAGTTCTTC. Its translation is CASTPGGVYNEQFF.

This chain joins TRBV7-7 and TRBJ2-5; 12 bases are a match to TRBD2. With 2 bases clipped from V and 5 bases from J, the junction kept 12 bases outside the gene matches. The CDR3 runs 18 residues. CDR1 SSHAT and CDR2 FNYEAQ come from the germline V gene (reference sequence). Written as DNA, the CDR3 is TGTGCCAGCAGCTTAAAACTAGCGGGGGGCCAGGTCGAGGAGACCCAGTACTTC. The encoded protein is CASSLKLAGGQVEETQYF.

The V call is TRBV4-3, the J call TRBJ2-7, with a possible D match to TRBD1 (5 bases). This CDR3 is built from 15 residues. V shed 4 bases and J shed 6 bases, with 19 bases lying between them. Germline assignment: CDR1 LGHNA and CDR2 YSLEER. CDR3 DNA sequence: TGCGCCAGCAGCCCCGATCGGCAGGGTGTGGGCGAGCAGTACTTC. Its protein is CASSPDRQGVGEQYF.

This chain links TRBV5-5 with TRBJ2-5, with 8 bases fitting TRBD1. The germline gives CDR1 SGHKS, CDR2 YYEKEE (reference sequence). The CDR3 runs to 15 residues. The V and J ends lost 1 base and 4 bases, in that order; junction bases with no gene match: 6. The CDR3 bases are TGTGCCAGCAGCTTGTACAGGGGGGCGGGAGAGACCCAGTACTTC. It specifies CASSLYRGAGETQYF.

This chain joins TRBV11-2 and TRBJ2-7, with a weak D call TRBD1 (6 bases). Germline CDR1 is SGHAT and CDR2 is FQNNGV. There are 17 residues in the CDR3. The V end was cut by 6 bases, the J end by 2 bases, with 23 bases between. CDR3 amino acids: CASRPETGQRRTYEQYF. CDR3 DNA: TGTGCCAGCAGGCCAGAAACCGGACAGAGACGAACCTACGAGCAGTACTTC.

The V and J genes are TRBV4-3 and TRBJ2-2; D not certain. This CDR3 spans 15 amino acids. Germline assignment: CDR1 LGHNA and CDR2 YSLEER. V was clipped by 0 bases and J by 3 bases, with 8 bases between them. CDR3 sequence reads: CASSQDRADTGELFF. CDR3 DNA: TGCGCCAGCAGCCAAGATCGGGCAGACACCGGGGAGCTGTTTTTT.

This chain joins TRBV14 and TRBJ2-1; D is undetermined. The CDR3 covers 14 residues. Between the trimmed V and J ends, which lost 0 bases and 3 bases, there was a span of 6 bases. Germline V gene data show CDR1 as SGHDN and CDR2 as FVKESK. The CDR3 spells CASSQEAIYNEQFF. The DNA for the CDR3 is TGTGCCAGCAGCCAAGAAGCGATCTACAATGAGCAGTTCTTC.

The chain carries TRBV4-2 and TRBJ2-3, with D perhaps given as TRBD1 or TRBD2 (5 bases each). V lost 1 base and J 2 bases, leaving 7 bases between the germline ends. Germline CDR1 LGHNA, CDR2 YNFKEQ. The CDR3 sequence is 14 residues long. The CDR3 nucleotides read TGTGCCAGCAGCCAAGCGGGACCCACAGATACGCAGTATTTT. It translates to CASSQAGPTDTQYF.

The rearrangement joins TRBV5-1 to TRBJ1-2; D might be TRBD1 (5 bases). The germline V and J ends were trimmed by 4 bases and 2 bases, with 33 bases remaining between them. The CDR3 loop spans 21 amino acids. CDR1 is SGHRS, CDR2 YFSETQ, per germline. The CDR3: CASSRTLPGGHSTSVNYGYTF. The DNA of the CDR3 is TGCGCCAGCAGCAGAACACTGCCGGGAGGACACTCCACTTCAGTCAACTATGGCTACACCTTC.

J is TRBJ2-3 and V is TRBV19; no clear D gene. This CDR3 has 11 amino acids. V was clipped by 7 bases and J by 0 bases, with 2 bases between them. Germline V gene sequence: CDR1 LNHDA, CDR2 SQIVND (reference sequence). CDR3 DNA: TGTGCCAGTACTAGCACAGATACGCAGTATTTT. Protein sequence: CASTSTDTQYF.

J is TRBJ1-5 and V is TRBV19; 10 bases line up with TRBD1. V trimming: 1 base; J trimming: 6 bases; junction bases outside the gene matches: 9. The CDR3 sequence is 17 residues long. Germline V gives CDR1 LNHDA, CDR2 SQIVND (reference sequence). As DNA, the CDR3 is TGTGCCAGTAGTATAGTAATGCGGGACAGGGGTGGTCAGCCCCAGCATTTT. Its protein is CASSIVMRDRGGQPQHF. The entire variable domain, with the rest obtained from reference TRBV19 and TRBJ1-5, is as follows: DGGITQSPKYLFRKEGQNVTLSCEQNLNHDAMYWYRQDPGQGLRLIYYSQIVNDFQKGDIAEGYSVSREKKESFPLTVTSAQKNPTAFYLCASSIVMRDRGGQPQHFGDGTRLSIL.

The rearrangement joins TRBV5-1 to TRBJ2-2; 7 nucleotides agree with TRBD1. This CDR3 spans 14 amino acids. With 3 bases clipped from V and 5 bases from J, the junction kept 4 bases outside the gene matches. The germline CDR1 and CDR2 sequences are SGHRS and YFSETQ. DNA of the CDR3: TGCGCCAGCAGCTCATACAGGGGTACCGGGGAGCTGTTTTTT. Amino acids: CASSSYRGTGELFF. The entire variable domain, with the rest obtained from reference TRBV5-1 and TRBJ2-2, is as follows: KAGVTQTPRYLIKTRGQQVTLSCSPISGHRSVSWYQQTPGQGLQFLFEYFSETQRNKGNFPGRFSGRQFSNSRSEMNVSTLELGDSALYLCASSSYRGTGELFFGEGSRLTVL.

CDR3 nucleotide sequence: TGCGCCAGCAGCCAAGATATCGTTGGGCAGGCCGATCAAGAGACCCAGTACTTC. Protein product: CASSQDIVGQADQETQYF. The chain couples TRBV4-3 to TRBJ2-5; no clear D gene. V lost 0 bases, J lost 2 bases, and 19 bases lay in between. Germline values: CDR1 LGHNA, CDR2 YSLEER. The CDR3 is 18 residues long.

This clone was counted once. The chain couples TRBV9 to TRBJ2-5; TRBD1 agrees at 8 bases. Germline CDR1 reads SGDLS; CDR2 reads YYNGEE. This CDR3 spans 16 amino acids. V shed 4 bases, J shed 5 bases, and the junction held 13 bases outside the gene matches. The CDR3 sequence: CASSPLQGEVVETQYF. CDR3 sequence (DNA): TGTGCCAGCAGCCCGCTACAGGGGGAAGTCGTCGAGACCCAGTACTTC.

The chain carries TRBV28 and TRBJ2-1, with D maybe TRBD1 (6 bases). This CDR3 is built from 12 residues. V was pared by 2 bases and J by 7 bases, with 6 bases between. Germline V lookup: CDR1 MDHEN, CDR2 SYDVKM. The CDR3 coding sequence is TGTGCCAGCAGTTTAAGGGGGAATGAGCAGTTCTTC. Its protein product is CASSLRGNEQFF.